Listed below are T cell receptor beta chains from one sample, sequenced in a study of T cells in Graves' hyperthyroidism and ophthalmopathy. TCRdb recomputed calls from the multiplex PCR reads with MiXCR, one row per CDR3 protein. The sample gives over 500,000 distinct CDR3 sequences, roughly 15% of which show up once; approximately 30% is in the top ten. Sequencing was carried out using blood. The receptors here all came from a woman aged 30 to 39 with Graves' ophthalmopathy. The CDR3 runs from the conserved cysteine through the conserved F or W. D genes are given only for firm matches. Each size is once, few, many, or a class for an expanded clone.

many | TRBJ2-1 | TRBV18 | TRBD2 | CASSPRPTSGIGNEQFF | TGTGCCAGCTCACCCCGGCCAACTAGCGGGATTGGAAATGAGCAGTTCTTC
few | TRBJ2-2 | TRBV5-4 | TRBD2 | CASSWTSGGELFF | TGTGCCAGCAGCTGGACTAGCGGCGGGGAGCTGTTTTTT
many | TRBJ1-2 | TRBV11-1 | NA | CASSFDRLNYGYTF | TGTGCCAGCAGCTTCGACAGGCTTAACTATGGCTACACCTTC
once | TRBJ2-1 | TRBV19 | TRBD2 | CASSISSGAPYNEQFF | TGTGCCAGTAGTATATCTAGCGGGGCCCCTTACAATGAGCAGTTCTTC
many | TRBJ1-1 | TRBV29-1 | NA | CSVVQMNTEAFF | TGCAGCGTTGTACAAATGAACACTGAAGCTTTCTTT
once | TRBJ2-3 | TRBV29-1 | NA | CSVQAGVDTQYF | TGCAGCGTTCAAGCAGGGGTAGATACGCAGTATTTT
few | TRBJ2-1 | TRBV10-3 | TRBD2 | CAISVGAGVFNEQFF | TGTGCCATCAGTGTCGGGGCGGGAGTTTTCAATGAGCAGTTCTTC
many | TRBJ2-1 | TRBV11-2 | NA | CASSLGAGSYNEQFF | TGTGCCAGCAGCTTAGGGGCAGGCTCCTACAATGAGCAGTTCTTC
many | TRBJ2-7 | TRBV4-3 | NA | CASSQEEGYEQYF | TGCGCCAGCAGCCAAGAGGAAGGGTACGAGCAGTACTTC
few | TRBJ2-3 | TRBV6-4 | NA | CASSVTGWDPPDTQYF | TGTGCCAGCAGTGTCACCGGGTGGGACCCACCTGATACGCAGTATTTT